These 24 T cell receptor beta chains came from one sample sequenced in a study of shared clonotypes between healthy human individuals. Here immunoSEQ multiplex PCR was the method, and the copy in TCRdb shows in-frame clones only, minus some. The sample carries about 2 million clones, approximately 94% recorded once. Naive CD8 cells lacked CD45RO, underwent positive selection for CCR7 and left out terminally differentiated effector memory CD45RA+ cells. The specimen sequenced was naive CD8+ T cells sorted from blood. The source is a man aged 18-30 years in good health.

This chain joins TRBV4-2 and TRBJ1-6; 7 bases align to TRBD1. Germline V gene data show CDR1 as LGHNA and CDR2 as YNFKEQ. The CDR3 totals 16 residues. J lost 8 bases, V lost 1 base, and 8 bases had no gene match. CDR3 sequence reads: CASSQVWQGEDSPLHF. The CDR3 DNA reads TGTGCCAGCAGCCAAGTTTGGCAGGGGGAGGATTCACCCCTCCACTTT.

This chain uses TRBV19 with TRBJ1-6; 7 positions match TRBD1. The CDR3 extends over 17 amino acids. V dropped 5 bases and J dropped 6; count of bases not matched to a gene: 13. Germline V gene sequence: CDR1 LNHDA, CDR2 SQIVND (reference sequence). CDR3 region: CASSPWGTADLNSPLHF. The CDR3 DNA sequence: TGTGCCAGTAGTCCCTGGGGGACAGCAGACCTTAATTCACCCCTCCACTTT. Supplemented by reference TRBV19 and TRBJ1-6, the full variable domain reads DGGITQSPKYLFRKEGQNVTLSCEQNLNHDAMYWYRQDPGQGLRLIYYSQIVNDFQKGDIAEGYSVSREKKESFPLTVTSAQKNPTAFYLCASSPWGTADLNSPLHFGNGTRLTVT.

This chain links TRBV6-1 with TRBJ2-2; TRBD2 might be the D (6 bases). This CDR3 is 12 amino acids long. CDR1 is MNHNS, CDR2 SASEGT, per germline. Trimming cost V 8 bases and J 7 bases, with 11 bases left between them. The chain's CDR3 is CASSLGGGELFF. The CDR3 DNA reads TGTGCCAGCTCCCTGGGGGGCGGGGAGCTGTTTTTT.

This clone was observed a single time. Other DNA sequences from this sample encode an identical CDR3 as well. This chain uses TRBV6-5 with TRBJ2-3, with D possibly being TRBD2 (6 bases). V lost 2 bases and J 6 bases, leaving 12 bases between the germline ends. There are 14 residues in the CDR3. Germline V CDR1 and CDR2: MNHEY, SVGAGI. The CDR3 DNA follows: TGTGCCAGCAGTTACGGGATAGGAGGGGATACGCAGTATTTT. This codes for CASSYGIGGDTQYF.

The rearrangement uses TRBV5-8 and TRBJ2-6; D not certain. Germline CDR1 SGHTS, CDR2 YDEGEE. V was clipped by 4 bases and J by 0 bases, with 20 bases between them. The CDR3 runs to 19 residues. The CDR3 bases are TGTGCCAGCAGCCCAAGTGGGGTCCGCACCCACTCTGGGGCCAACGTCCTGACTTTC. Its translation is CASSPSGVRTHSGANVLTF.

Comment on this clone: Other nucleotide sequences in the sample specify the same CDR3. V and J are TRBV27 and TRBJ1-5, with D perhaps matching TRBD1 (5 bases). V was clipped by 3 bases and J by 1 base, with 7 bases between them. This CDR3 region has 14 residues. Germline assignment: CDR1 MNHEY and CDR2 SMNVEV (reference sequence). Here the CDR3 DNA reads TGTGCCAGCAGTTTCGCAGGGAGCAATCAGCCCCAGCATTTT. Translating gives CASSFAGSNQPQHF.

This chain connects TRBV7-9 to TRBJ1-2; D is perhaps TRBD1 (6 bases). The CDR3 has 14 amino acids. Per the germline V gene, CDR1 is SEHNR and CDR2 is FQNEAQ (reference sequence). V dropped 2 bases and J dropped 6 bases, with 13 bases sitting between them. The CDR3 sequence is CASSLTTAGDGYTF. CDR3 nucleotide sequence: TGTGCCAGCAGCTTAACAACGGCAGGGGATGGCTACACCTTC.

The CDR3 here is CASSLTGATTDTQYF. Written as DNA, the CDR3 is TGTGCCAGCAGCCTTACAGGGGCTACTACAGATACGCAGTATTTT. The chain joins TRBV9 to TRBJ2-3, with 7 positions matching TRBD1. CDR3 size: 15 residues. V trimming: 4 bases; J trimming: 3 bases; junction bases outside the gene matches: 8. Germline V CDR1 and CDR2: SGDLS, YYNGEE.

This chain joins TRBV11-2 and TRBJ2-1; the D gene is possibly TRBD2 (6 bases). Between the trimmed V and J ends, which lost 4 bases and 5 bases, there was a span of 15 bases. Germline V CDR1 and CDR2: SGHAT, FQNNGV. This CDR3 has 15 residues. CDR3 region: CASSSEDGRNNEQFF. In DNA, the CDR3 is TGTGCCAGCAGCTCCGAGGATGGGAGGAACAATGAGCAGTTCTTC.

The CDR3 reads CASSEDMGNLNEQFF. The CDR3 DNA follows: TGTGCCAGCAGTGAGGACATGGGGAACTTGAATGAGCAGTTCTTC. J is TRBJ2-1 and V is TRBV6-4; D possibly corresponds to TRBD1 (5 bases). Germline values: CDR1 MRHNA, CDR2 SNTAGT. The CDR3 is 15 residues long. V lost 3 bases and J 7 bases, leaving 16 bases between the germline ends.

The chain links TRBV4-1 to TRBJ2-1; the match to TRBD1 covers 7 bases. The CDR3 extends over 15 amino acids. V lost 4 bases, J lost 1 base, and 4 bases stayed unmatched. Germline CDR1 is MGHRA and CDR2 is YSYEKL. CDR3 DNA: TGCGCCAGCAGCCTGGGGACAGCTTCCTACAATGAGCAGTTCTTC. Translation: CASSLGTASYNEQFF.

The chain carries TRBV11-1 and TRBJ2-7; D possibly uses TRBD1 or TRBD2 (5 bases each). Germline V gives CDR1 SGHAT, CDR2 FQDESV (reference sequence). The CDR3 has 14 amino acids. Trimming stripped 5 bases from V and 2 bases from J, with 13 bases between. This CDR3 is CASSPRDLTYEQYF. The CDR3 nucleotides read TGTGCCAGCAGCCCCCGGGACCTTACCTACGAGCAGTACTTC.

This clone appeared once. The rearrangement uses TRBV6-5 and TRBJ1-3; unclear D gene. With 2 bases removed from V and 3 bases from J, the gap between germline ends came to 11 bases. The CDR3 loop spans 15 amino acids. Germline V gene sequence: CDR1 MNHEY, CDR2 SVGAGI. CDR3 loop: CASSYLRGGGNTIYF. In nucleotides, the CDR3 is TGTGCCAGCAGTTACCTTCGGGGAGGTGGAAACACCATATATTTT.

V usage is TRBV30 and J usage is TRBJ1-5, with TRBD1 as a possible D gene (6 bases). The germline V gene encodes CDR1 GTSNPN and CDR2 SVGIG (reference sequence). The CDR3 is 16 amino acids. V was clipped by 2 bases and J by 2 bases, with 16 bases between them. The CDR3 nucleotides are TGTGCCTGGAGTTCCGGGGCAGGGGTGGGCAATCAGCCCCAGCATTTT. This encodes CAWSSGAGVGNQPQHF. The full variable domain, its missing parts supplied by reference TRBV30 and TRBJ1-5, is SQTIHQWPATLVQPVGSPLSLECTVEGTSNPNLYWYRQAAGRGLQLLFYSVGIGQISSEVPQNLSASRPQDRQFILSSKKLLLSDSGFYLCAWSSGAGVGNQPQHFGDGTRLSIL.

This chain links TRBV4-1 with TRBJ2-7; a possible D gene is TRBD2 (5 bases). This CDR3 has 16 residues. Germline CDR1 is MGHRA and CDR2 is YSYEKL. Trimming took 0 bases from V and 6 from J, leaving 18 bases between them. The CDR3 protein is CASSQDLRGFALEQYF. The CDR3 DNA reads as TGCGCCAGCAGCCAAGATCTCCGGGGATTTGCTCTCGAGCAGTACTTC.

A remark on this clone: This same CDR3 is encoded by further DNA sequences in the sample. The chain's CDR3 is CASSQGSGNTIYF. The CDR3 DNA follows: TGTGCCAGCAGCCAAGGCTCCGGAAACACCATATATTTT. The chain is built from TRBV14 and TRBJ1-3; D is undetermined. Trimming took off 1 base at V and 4 bases at J, with 5 bases between the two ends. CDR1 is SGHDN and CDR2 is FVKESK in the germline V gene. There are 13 residues in the CDR3.

This chain connects TRBV19 to TRBJ1-5; D is unresolved. This CDR3 has 15 amino acids. Germline loops: CDR1 LNHDA, CDR2 SQIVND (reference sequence). Trimming shortened V by 8 bases and J by 0 bases, and 14 bases separated the two germline ends. The DNA for the CDR3 is TGTGCCAGTCTTGAATTTGGTTATAGCAATCAGCCCCAGCATTTT. Its translation: CASLEFGYSNQPQHF. Together with reference TRBV19 and TRBJ1-5, the CDR3 gives the full variable domain: DGGITQSPKYLFRKEGQNVTLSCEQNLNHDAMYWYRQDPGQGLRLIYYSQIVNDFQKGDIAEGYSVSREKKESFPLTVTSAQKNPTAFYLCASLEFGYSNQPQHFGDGTRLSIL.

This rearrangement joins TRBV6-5 to TRBJ1-1; a possible D gene is TRBD1 (5 bases). Germline CDR1 reads MNHEY; CDR2 reads SVGAGI. This CDR3 contains 15 residues. Trimming removed 4 bases from V and 4 bases from J, with 16 bases in between. The CDR3 DNA sequence: TGTGCCAGCAGTTGGGAAGGGGATGGGAGCACTGAAGCTTTCTTT. Residues: CASSWEGDGSTEAFF.

Remarks on this clone: This sample also contains other DNA sequences that code for the same CDR3. The rearrangement joins TRBV9 to TRBJ2-7, with TRBD1 matching over 7 bases. This CDR3 is 13 amino acids long. With V trimmed by 3 bases and J by 1 base, 1 base remained unmatched. The V gene's germline CDR1 is SGDLS and CDR2 YYNGEE. CDR3 in amino acids: CASSGQGSYEQYF. The CDR3 DNA is TGTGCCAGCAGCGGACAGGGATCCTACGAGCAGTACTTC.

J is TRBJ2-7 and V is TRBV6-6; D is perhaps TRBD2 (6 bases). Between the trimmed V and J ends, which lost 2 bases and 5 bases, there was a span of 13 bases. Per germline, CDR1 MNHNY and CDR2 SVGAGI (reference sequence). The CDR3 covers 14 residues. CDR3 sequence (DNA): TGTGCCAGCAGTTACGTGACGGGAGTCCACGAGCAGTACTTC. It codes for CASSYVTGVHEQYF.

A few counts support this clone. This rearrangement joins TRBV7-9 to TRBJ1-2; D is unclear. The germline gives CDR1 SEHNR, CDR2 FQNEAQ (reference sequence). Deletions cut 5 bases from V and 6 bases from J, with 10 bases between. This CDR3 contains 12 residues. The CDR3 is CASSDSRDGYTF. The CDR3 DNA follows: TGTGCCAGCAGCGATTCGCGGGATGGCTACACCTTC.

The gene calls are TRBV5-4 and TRBJ2-7, with unresolved D. V shed 9 bases and J shed 0 bases, with 13 bases lying between them. Per the germline V gene, CDR1 is SGHNT and CDR2 is YYREEE (reference sequence). There are 13 residues in the CDR3. CDR3 protein: CATSLWSSYEQYF. Written as DNA, the CDR3 is TGTGCCACCTCCCTCTGGAGCTCCTACGAGCAGTACTTC.

The rearrangement joins TRBV19 to TRBJ2-7; D not certain. CDR3 size: 14 residues. V lost 3 bases and J lost 0, with 9 bases in between. Germline CDR1 LNHDA, CDR2 SQIVND (reference sequence). CDR3 protein: CASSIFLDSYEQYF. CDR3 nucleotides: TGTGCCAGTAGTATTTTTCTGGACTCCTACGAGCAGTACTTC. Looking up the rest from reference TRBV19 and TRBJ2-7 gives the full variable domain: DGGITQSPKYLFRKEGQNVTLSCEQNLNHDAMYWYRQDPGQGLRLIYYSQIVNDFQKGDIAEGYSVSREKKESFPLTVTSAQKNPTAFYLCASSIFLDSYEQYFGPGTRLTVT.

The J gene is TRBJ2-1, the V gene TRBV13, with D possibly TRBD2 on 6 matching bases. The CDR3 runs to 15 residues. CDR1 and CDR2 (germline): PRHDT, FYEKMQ (reference sequence). The V end was cut by 6 bases, the J end by 0 bases, with 12 bases between. CDR3 amino acids: CASRPSGLSYNEQFF. CDR3 nucleotides: TGTGCCAGCAGACCCAGCGGGCTCTCCTACAATGAGCAGTTCTTC.